This T cell receptor (beta chain) was found in a study of T cell responses to AZD1222 COVID-19 vaccine. The repertoire was sequenced with immunoSEQ multiplex PCR; TCRdb's copy has only in-frame clones and lacks some. The table lists about 48,000 clones, around 85% of them singletons. The length of the CDR3 is 19 residues. The ends lost 4 bases at V and 6 bases at J; junction bases unmatched: 19. Germline V CDR1 and CDR2: SGHDT, YYEEEE. Notes on this clone: What it recognizes is unknown.

Study-wide results and caveats: White British donors predominated, females outnumbered males, and clonal diversity was possibly underestimated. With two AZD1222 doses given, Spike-specific TCR breadth and depth both rose.

Whether given at about 4 or about 12 weeks, second doses were pooled. This sequence was found in an adult who received the AZD1222 COVID-19 vaccine. The specimen comprised peripheral blood, sampled 28 days after the second AZD1222 dose. V gene TRBV5-6 combines with J gene TRBJ2-3, with 11 bases that match TRBD2. CDR3 region: CASSRGLADTPTHADTQYF. The CDR3 bases are TGTGCCAGCAGCCGGGGACTAGCGGATACCCCCACCCACGCCGATACGCAGTATTTT.